This T cell receptor (beta chain) came from a study of blood T cell repertoires in COVID-19. Sequencing used immunoSEQ multiplex PCR; TCRdb keeps in-frame clones, though not all of them. The table shows 250,000 to 300,000 clones, with roughly 85% occurring only once. This CDR3 has 14 residues. Germline CDR1 and CDR2: SGDLS and YYNGEE. Between the trimmed V and J ends, which lost 4 bases and 5 bases, there was a span of 13 bases. This TCR was sampled from a woman aged 70-85 years with acute or convalescent COVID-19. This chain uses TRBV9 with TRBJ2-1; D remains ambiguous. The material sequenced was peripheral blood. CDR3 sequence reads: CASSPQTDNNEQFF. For the CDR3, the DNA is TGTGCCAGCAGCCCCCAGACCGACAACAATGAGCAGTTCTTC.